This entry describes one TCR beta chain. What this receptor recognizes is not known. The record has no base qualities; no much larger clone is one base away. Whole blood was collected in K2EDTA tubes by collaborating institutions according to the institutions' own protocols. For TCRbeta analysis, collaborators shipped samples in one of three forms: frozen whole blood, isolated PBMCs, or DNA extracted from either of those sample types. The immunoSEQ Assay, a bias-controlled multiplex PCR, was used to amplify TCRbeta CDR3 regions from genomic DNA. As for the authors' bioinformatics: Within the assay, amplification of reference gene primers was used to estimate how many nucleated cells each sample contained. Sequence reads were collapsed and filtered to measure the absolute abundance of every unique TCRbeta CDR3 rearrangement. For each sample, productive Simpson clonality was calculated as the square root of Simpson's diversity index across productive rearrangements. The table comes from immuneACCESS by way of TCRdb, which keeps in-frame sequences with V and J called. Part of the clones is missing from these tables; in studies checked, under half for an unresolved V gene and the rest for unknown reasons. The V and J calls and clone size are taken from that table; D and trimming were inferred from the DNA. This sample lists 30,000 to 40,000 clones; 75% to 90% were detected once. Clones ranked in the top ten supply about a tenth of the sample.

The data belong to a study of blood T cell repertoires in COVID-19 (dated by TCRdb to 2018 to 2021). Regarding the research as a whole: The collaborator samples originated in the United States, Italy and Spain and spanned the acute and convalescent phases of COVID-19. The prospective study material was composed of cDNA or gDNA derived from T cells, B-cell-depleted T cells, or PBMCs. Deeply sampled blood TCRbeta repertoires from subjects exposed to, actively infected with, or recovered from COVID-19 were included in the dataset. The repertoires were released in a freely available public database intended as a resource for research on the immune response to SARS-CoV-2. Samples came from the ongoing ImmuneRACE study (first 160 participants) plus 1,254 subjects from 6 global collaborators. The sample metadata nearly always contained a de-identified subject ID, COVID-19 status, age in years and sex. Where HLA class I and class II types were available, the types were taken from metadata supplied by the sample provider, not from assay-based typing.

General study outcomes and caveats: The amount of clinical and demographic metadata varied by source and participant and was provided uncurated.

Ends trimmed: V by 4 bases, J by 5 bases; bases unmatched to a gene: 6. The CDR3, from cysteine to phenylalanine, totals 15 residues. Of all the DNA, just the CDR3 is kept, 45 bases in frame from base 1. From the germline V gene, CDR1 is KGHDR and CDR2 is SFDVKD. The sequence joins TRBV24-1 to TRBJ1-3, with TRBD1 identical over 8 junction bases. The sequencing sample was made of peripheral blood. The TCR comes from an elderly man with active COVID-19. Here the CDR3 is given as CATSERQGSRNTIYF. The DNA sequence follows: TGTGCCACCAGTGAAAGACAGGGGAGTCGAAACACCATATATTTT.